These 2 T cell receptor beta chains originate from one sample sequenced in a study of blood T cell repertoires in COVID-19. Sequencing used immunoSEQ multiplex PCR; TCRdb keeps in-frame clones, though not all of them. The sample records about 160,000 clones, 80% to 90% being singletons. Sequenced material: peripheral blood. Receptor source: a woman aged 70 to 79 with COVID-19, enrolled during active disease.

This rearrangement joins TRBV2 to TRBJ1-6; possibly TRBD1 for D (5 bases). Germline CDR1 reads SNHLY; CDR2 reads FYNNEI. The CDR3 contains 18 residues. V gave up 1 base and J gave up 0 bases, with 13 bases separating them. The CDR3 coding sequence is TGTGCCAGCAGTGAAGGGTCGGGGGGACTCTCCTATAATTCACCCCTCCACTTT. It encodes CASSEGSGGLSYNSPLHF. The entire variable domain, with the rest obtained from reference TRBV2 and TRBJ1-6, is as follows: EPEVTQTPSHQVTQMGQEVILRCVPISNHLYFYWYRQILGQKVEFLVSFYNNEISEKSEIFDDQFSVERPDGSNFTLKIRSTKLEDSAMYFCASSEGSGGLSYNSPLHFGNGTRLTVT.

V and J are TRBV19 and TRBJ1-3; TRBD1 aligns across 8 bases. The CDR3 is 16 residues long. The trim removed 3 bases at V and 7 bases at J, leaving 11 bases unmatched. Per germline, CDR1 LNHDA and CDR2 SQIVND (reference sequence). CDR3 loop: CASSMAGTGLRNTIYF. CDR3 DNA: TGTGCCAGTAGTATGGCCGGGACAGGCCTTCGCAACACCATATATTTT.